The 12 T cell receptor beta chains below were found in one sample sequenced in a study of graft-versus-host responses after intestinal transplantation. TCRdb's table, derived via immunoSEQ multiplex PCR, lists solely in-frame clones and lacks some. The sample lists around 100,000 clones; roughly nine tenths were seen once. Which antigens these TCRs recognize remains unknown. The starting material was unstimulated CD4+ T cells sorted from spleen or lymph node cells, obtained before transplant. These receptors originate from a human donor who was the organ donor for an intestinal transplant.

The V gene is TRBV9, the J gene TRBJ1-2, with 8 bases identical to TRBD1. Germline lookup yields CDR1 SGDLS and CDR2 YYNGEE. The CDR3 consists of 14 residues. V shed 4 bases, J shed 7 bases, and the junction held 9 bases outside the gene matches. CDR3 nucleotides: TGTGCCAGCAGCCCGCACGGACAGGGTGGTGGCTACACCTTC. This sequence encodes CASSPHGQGGGYTF.

The chain couples TRBV30 to TRBJ1-5; D gene unclear. V lost 1 base to trimming and J lost 2 bases, with 12 bases between them. CDR1 and CDR2 from the germline V gene are GTSNPN and SVGIG (reference sequence). The CDR3 contains 15 residues. CDR3 protein: CAWSAEGKRNQPQHF. For the CDR3, the DNA is TGTGCCTGGAGTGCGGAGGGTAAGCGCAATCAGCCCCAGCATTTT.

The genes are TRBV6-5 and TRBJ1-2; 9 positions agree with TRBD1. This CDR3 region has 15 residues. V lost 6 bases to trimming and J lost 6 bases; unmatched junction nucleotides: 11. Germline lookup yields CDR1 MNHEY and CDR2 SVGAGI. In DNA, the CDR3 is TGTGCCAGCAGACCCCCCGGACAGGGGAAAGATGGCTACACCTTC. Translated: CASRPPGQGKDGYTF.

The V call is TRBV6-5, the J call TRBJ2-6; D is perhaps TRBD2 (6 bases). The CDR3 has 15 amino acids. The germline gives CDR1 MNHEY, CDR2 SVGAGI. The V end lost 6 bases, the J end lost 0 bases, and 9 bases lay between the germline ends. The CDR3 DNA reads as TGTGCCAGCAGGGGGGGATACTCTGGGGCCAACGTCCTGACTTTC. Translated, it gives CASRGGYSGANVLTF.

This clone was observed once. The CDR3 nucleotides read TGTGCCAGCACCCTGGACAGCCTTTATGGCTACACCTTC. Translation gives CASTLDSLYGYTF. The rearrangement uses TRBV28 and TRBJ1-2, with TRBD1 as a possible D gene (6 bases). Trimming stripped 7 bases from V and 5 bases from J, with 14 bases between. The CDR3 is made up of 13 amino acids. Germline loops: CDR1 MDHEN, CDR2 SYDVKM.

The chain is built from TRBV5-6 and TRBJ2-7; D remains unclear. Trimming took 4 bases from V and 0 from J, leaving 11 bases between them. This CDR3 has 14 residues. CDR1 SGHDT and CDR2 YYEEEE come from the germline V gene. CDR3 coding DNA: TGTGCCAGCAGCGCCTTTTCTACCTCCTACGAGCAGTACTTC. Translation: CASSAFSTSYEQYF.

The chain is built from TRBV6-1 and TRBJ1-2; D is possibly TRBD1 (5 bases). V was cut by 2 bases and J by 4 bases, with 20 bases left in between. Germline V gene sequence: CDR1 MNHNS, CDR2 SASEGT. There are 17 residues in the CDR3. CDR3 loop: CASSEFIVGEGGYGYTF. Written as DNA, the CDR3 is TGTGCCAGCAGTGAATTTATCGTGGGGGAAGGTGGCTATGGCTACACCTTC.

The V and J genes are TRBV4-2 and TRBJ2-6, with D perhaps TRBD2 (6 bases). Between the trimmed V and J ends, which lost 8 bases and 2 bases, there was a span of 13 bases. Germline CDR1 reads LGHNA; CDR2 reads YNFKEQ. The CDR3 consists of 15 residues. The CDR3 is CASGGEFAGANVLTF. The CDR3, as DNA: TGTGCCAGCGGCGGGGAATTTGCTGGGGCCAACGTCCTGACTTTC.

The chain employs TRBV27 and TRBJ2-3, with D perhaps matching TRBD1 or TRBD2 (5 bases each). V was clipped by 5 bases and J by 8 bases, with 20 bases between them. CDR1 MNHEY and CDR2 SMNVEV come from the germline V gene (reference sequence). This CDR3 contains 15 residues. The CDR3 DNA follows: TGTGCCAGCAGTCTCCGGGGCGGGTCCCGTGGTACGCAGTATTTT. Amino acids: CASSLRGGSRGTQYF.

This clone was found a few times. This chain uses TRBV6-1 with TRBJ2-2; TRBD2 might be the D (7 bases). The CDR3 sequence is 15 residues long. The germline V gene has CDR1 MNHNS and CDR2 SASEGT. Deletions cut 7 bases from V and 3 bases from J, with 15 bases between. CDR3 residues: CASTEWEGDTGELFF. CDR3 DNA sequence: TGTGCCAGCACCGAATGGGAGGGGGACACCGGGGAGCTGTTTTTT.

The genes are TRBV28 and TRBJ2-7; tentative D call: TRBD1 (7 bases). The CDR3 runs 15 residues. The ends were cut back, 3 bases at V and 2 bases at J, with 14 bases in the middle. Germline V gene lookup returns CDR1 MDHEN and CDR2 SYDVKM. CDR3 nucleotides: TGTGCCAGCAGTTTTGGAGGGGGCGACGCCTACGAGCAGTACTTC. It encodes CASSFGGGDAYEQYF.

V gene TRBV5-4 combines with J gene TRBJ2-5; D not resolved. This CDR3 has 15 amino acids. Per germline, CDR1 SGHNT and CDR2 YYREEE (reference sequence). Trimming stripped 4 bases from V and 1 base from J, with 14 bases between. The CDR3 region is CASSQTGQPQETQYF. CDR3 in DNA: TGTGCCAGCAGCCAGACGGGCCAGCCCCAAGAGACCCAGTACTTC.